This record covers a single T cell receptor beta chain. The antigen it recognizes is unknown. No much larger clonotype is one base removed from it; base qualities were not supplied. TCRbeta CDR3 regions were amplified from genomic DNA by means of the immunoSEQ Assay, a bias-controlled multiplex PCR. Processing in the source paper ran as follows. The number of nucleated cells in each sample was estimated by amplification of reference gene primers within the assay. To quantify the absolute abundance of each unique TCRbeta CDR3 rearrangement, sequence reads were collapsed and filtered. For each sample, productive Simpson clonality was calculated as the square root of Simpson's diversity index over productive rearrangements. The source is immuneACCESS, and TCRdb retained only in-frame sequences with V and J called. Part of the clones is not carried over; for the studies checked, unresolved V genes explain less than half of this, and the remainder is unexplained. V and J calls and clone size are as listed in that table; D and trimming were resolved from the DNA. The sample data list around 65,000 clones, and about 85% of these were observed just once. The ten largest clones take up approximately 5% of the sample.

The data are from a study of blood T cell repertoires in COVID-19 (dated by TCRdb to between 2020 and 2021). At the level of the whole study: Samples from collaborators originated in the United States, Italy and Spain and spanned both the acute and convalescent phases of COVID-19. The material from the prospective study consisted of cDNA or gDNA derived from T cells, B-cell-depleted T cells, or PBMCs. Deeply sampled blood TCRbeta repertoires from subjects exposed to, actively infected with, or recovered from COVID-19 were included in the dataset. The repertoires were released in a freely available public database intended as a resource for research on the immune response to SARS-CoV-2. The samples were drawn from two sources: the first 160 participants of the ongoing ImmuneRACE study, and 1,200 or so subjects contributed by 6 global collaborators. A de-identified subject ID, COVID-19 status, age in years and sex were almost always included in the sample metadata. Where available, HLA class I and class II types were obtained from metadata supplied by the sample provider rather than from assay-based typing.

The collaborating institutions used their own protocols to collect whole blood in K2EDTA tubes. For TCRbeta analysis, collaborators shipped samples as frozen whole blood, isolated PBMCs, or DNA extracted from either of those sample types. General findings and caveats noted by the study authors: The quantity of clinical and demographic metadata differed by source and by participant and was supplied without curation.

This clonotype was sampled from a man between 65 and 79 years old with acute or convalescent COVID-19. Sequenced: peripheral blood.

CDR3 loop: CATSLLNSPLHF. The DNA reads as follows: TGTGCCACTTCTCTCCTAAATTCACCCCTCCACTTT. The chain uses TRBV2 and TRBJ1-6, with the D gene uncertain. The junction shows trimming of 10 bases on V and 7 bases on J, plus 11 bases between the germline ends. Spanning cysteine to phenylalanine, the CDR3 consists of 12 amino acids. Only CDR3 DNA is held: 36 bases, read in frame from base 1. According to the germline V gene, CDR1 reads SNHLY and CDR2 reads FYNNEI. Here the CDR3 is joined to the reference TRBV2 and TRBJ1-6 genes, and the full variable domain is: EPEVTQTPSHQVTQMGQEVILRCVPISNHLYFYWYRQILGQKVEFLVSFYNNEISEKSEIFDDQFSVERPDGSNFTLKIRSTKLEDSAMYFCATSLLNSPLHFGNGTRLTVT.